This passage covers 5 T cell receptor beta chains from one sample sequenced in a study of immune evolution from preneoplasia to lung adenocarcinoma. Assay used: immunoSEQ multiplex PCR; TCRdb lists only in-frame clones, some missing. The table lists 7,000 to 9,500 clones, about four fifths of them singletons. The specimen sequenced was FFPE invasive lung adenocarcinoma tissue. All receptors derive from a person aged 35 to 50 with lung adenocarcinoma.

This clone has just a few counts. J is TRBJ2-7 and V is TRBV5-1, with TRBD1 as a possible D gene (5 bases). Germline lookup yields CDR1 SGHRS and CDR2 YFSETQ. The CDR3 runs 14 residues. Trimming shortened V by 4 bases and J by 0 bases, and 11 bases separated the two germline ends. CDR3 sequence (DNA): TGCGCCAGCAGCACGATAACAGGCTCCTACGAGCAGTACTTC. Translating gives CASSTITGSYEQYF. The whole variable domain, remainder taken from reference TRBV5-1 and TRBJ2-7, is KAGVTQTPRYLIKTRGQQVTLSCSPISGHRSVSWYQQTPGQGLQFLFEYFSETQRNKGNFPGRFSGRQFSNSRSEMNVSTLELGDSALYLCASSTITGSYEQYFGPGTRLTVT.

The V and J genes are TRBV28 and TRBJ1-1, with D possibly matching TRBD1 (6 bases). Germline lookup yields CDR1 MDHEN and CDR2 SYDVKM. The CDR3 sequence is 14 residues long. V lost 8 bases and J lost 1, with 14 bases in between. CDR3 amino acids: CASRKQGTNTEAFF. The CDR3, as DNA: TGTGCCAGCCGTAAACAGGGTACGAACACTGAAGCTTTCTTT.

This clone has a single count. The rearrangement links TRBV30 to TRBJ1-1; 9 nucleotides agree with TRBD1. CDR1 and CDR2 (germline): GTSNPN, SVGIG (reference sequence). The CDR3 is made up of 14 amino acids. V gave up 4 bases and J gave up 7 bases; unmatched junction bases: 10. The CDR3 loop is CAWNRDRDYGEAFF. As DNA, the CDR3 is TGTGCCTGGAATCGGGACAGGGATTATGGTGAAGCTTTCTTT. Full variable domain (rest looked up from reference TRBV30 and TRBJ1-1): SQTIHQWPATLVQPVGSPLSLECTVEGTSNPNLYWYRQAAGRGLQLLFYSVGIGQISSEVPQNLSASRPQDRQFILSSKKLLLSDSGFYLCAWNRDRDYGEAFFGQGTRLTVV.

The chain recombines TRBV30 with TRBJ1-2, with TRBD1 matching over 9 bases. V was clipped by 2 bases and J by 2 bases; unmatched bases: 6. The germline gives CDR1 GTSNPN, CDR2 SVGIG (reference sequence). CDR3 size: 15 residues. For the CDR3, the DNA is TGTGCCTGGAGTACCCAGACAGGGGGGAACTATGGCTACACCTTC. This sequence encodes CAWSTQTGGNYGYTF.

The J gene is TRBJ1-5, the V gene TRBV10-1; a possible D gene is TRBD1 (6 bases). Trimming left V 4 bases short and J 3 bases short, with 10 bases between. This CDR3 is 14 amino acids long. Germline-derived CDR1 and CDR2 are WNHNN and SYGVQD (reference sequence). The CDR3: CASSARTDNQPQHF. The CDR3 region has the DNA TGCGCCAGCAGTGCCCGGACAGACAATCAGCCCCAGCATTTT.